The sequence of this T cell receptor beta chain was determined in a study of molecular identifiers for immune sequencing clone quantification. CDR1 and CDR2 (germline): MNHEY, SVGEGT. Trimming left V 2 bases short and J 11 bases short, with 16 bases between. The CDR3 has 15 residues. With RNA at 10%, 30% or 50%, naive CD8 libraries came from roughly 20,000 to 1,000,000 sorted cells. Sorting captured naive CD8 T cells as CD8+CD4-CCR7+CD45RA+. General study points: Should identical TCR molecules share a barcode, the sizes of highly expanded clones could be underestimated. In naive cells, under 1% of molecules belonged to clones above 20 RNA copies, against over 99% in effector cells.

TCRdb analysed the PCR reads with MiXCR anew, one entry per CDR3 protein. The repertoire has about 640,000 distinct CDR3 sequences, less than 20% of them found once; the top ten carry around 0.9%. Turning to this clonotype: Its antigen remains unidentified.

The clonotype was recovered from a human donor in good health. Some libraries in this study had Jurkat cell RNA spiked in. The source material was naive CD8+ T cells from blood, with Jurkat cell RNA spiked in. Subset specified: FACS-sorted CD8+CD4-CCR7+CD45RA+ naive T cells. This chain links TRBV6-2 or TRBV6-3 with TRBJ1-6, with D unresolved. CDR3 sequence: CASSYEQSPTTPLHF. The CDR3 DNA is TGTGCCAGCAGTTACGAACAAAGCCCCACGACACCCCTCCACTTT.